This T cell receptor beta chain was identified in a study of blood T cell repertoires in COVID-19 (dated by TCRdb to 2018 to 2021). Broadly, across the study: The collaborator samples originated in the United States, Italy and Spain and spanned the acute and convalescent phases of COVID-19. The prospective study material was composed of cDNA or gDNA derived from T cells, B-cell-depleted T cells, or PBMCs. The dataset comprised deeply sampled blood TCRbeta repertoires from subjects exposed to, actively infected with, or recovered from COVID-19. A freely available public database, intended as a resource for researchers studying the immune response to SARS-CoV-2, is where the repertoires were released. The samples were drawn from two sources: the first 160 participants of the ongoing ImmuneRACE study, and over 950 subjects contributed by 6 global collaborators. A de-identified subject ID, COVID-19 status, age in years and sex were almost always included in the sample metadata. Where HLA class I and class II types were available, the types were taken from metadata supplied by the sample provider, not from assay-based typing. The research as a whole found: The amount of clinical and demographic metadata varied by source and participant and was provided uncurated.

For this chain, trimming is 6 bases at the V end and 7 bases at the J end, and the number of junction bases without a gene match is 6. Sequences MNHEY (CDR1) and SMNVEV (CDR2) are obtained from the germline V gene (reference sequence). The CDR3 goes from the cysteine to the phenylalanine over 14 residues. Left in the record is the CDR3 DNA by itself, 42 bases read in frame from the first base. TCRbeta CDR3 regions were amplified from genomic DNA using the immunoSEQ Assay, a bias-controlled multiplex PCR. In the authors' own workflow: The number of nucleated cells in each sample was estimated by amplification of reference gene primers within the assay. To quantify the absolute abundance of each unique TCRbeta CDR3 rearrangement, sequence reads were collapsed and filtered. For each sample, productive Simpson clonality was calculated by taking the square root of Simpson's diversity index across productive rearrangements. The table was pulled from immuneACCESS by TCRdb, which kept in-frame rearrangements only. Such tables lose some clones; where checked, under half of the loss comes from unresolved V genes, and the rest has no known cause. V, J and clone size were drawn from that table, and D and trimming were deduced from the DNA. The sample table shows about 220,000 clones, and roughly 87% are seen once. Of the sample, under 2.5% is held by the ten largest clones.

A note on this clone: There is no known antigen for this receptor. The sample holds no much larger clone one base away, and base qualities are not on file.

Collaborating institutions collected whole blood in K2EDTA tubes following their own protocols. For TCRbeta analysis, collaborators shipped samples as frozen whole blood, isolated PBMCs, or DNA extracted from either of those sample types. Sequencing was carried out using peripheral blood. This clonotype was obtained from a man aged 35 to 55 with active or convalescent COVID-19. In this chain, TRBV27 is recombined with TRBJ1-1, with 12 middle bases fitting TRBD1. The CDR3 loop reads CASSPRDRGLEAFF. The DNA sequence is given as TGTGCCAGCAGCCCACGGGACAGGGGGCTTGAAGCTTTCTTT.